This TCR beta chain appears in the sequencing data of a study of CD8 T cells in ankylosing spondylitis. Study-wide results and caveats: A TCR beta motif of 8 or 9 highly homologous variants appeared characteristic of ankylosing spondylitis blood.

A remark on this clonotype: The antigen is unknown. This sequence may be a read error, since a much larger clone differs from it by one base.

TCRdb called the 5' RACE reads again in MiXCR, with one record for every CDR3 protein. The sample consists of hundreds of thousands of distinct CDR3 sequences, roughly a tenth of them appearing once. The receptor was derived from a male donor with ankylosing spondylitis or in good health (not recorded which). Sequencing input: blood, either unsorted or a sorted T cell fraction (not recorded which).

The CDR3 here is CGIRPGGNEQFF. The CDR3 coding sequence is TGTGGCATCAGGCCGGGGGGCAATGAGCAGTTCTTC. The chain recombines TRBV10-3 with TRBJ2-1, with 7 bases aligning to TRBD2. The germline V gene encodes CDR1 ENHRY and CDR2 SYGVKD. The CDR3 totals 12 residues.